Listed below are T cell receptor beta chains from one sample, sequenced in a study of blood T cell repertoires in COVID-19. Measured with immunoSEQ multiplex PCR; TCRdb has only the in-frame clones, and not every one. Of about 220,000 clones in the sample, roughly four fifths were seen once. Source material: peripheral blood. These receptors all come from a woman between 25 and 40 years old who had recovered from COVID-19. CDR3s include the opening cysteine and the closing phenylalanine or tryptophan. The D gene is left open where the match is weak. The size entry is marked missing in some rows and otherwise reads once, few, many or a size class.

v_gene	abundance	d_gene	j_gene	CDR3aa	CDR3nt
TRBV3-1/TRBV3-2	once	-	TRBJ2-1	CASSQSAYNEQFF	TGTGCCAGCAGCCAGTCTGCCTACAATGAGCAGTTCTTC
TRBV18	few	-	TRBJ1-2	CASTQRGTAYGYTF	TGTGCCAGCACCCAAAGGGGGACCGCCTATGGCTACACCTTC
TRBV5-1	-	-	TRBJ2-3	CASSLAETLGVQDTQYF	TGCGCCAGCAGCTTGGCCGAGACCCTCGGGGTTCAAGATACGCAGTATTTT
TRBV18	-	-	TRBJ1-1	CASSPSVNTEAFF	TGTGCCAGCTCACCGTCGGTTAACACTGAAGCTTTCTTT
TRBV9	once	TRBD1	TRBJ2-2	CASTEGAKTGELFF	TGTGCCAGCACTGAGGGGGCGAAGACCGGGGAGCTGTTTTTT
TRBV7-3	-	TRBD2	TRBJ2-7	CASSSSSGRGNEQYF	TGTGCCAGCAGCTCCTCTAGCGGGAGAGGGAACGAGCAGTACTTC
TRBV4-1	-	TRBD1	TRBJ1-5	CASSQTQGQGIGGNQPQHF	TGCGCCAGCAGCCAAACCCAGGGACAGGGGATTGGGGGCAATCAGCCCCAGCATTTT
TRBV19	-	-	TRBJ1-5	CASNSQPQHF	TGTGCCAGTAACTCTCAGCCCCAGCATTTT
TRBV12-5	-	TRBD2	TRBJ2-3	CASGSGGLAASTDTQYF	TGTGCTAGTGGTTCCGGGGGACTAGCAGCTAGCACAGATACGCAGTATTTT
TRBV9	once	-	TRBJ1-2	CASSVGWGGGYTF	TGTGCCAGCAGCGTAGGGTGGGGAGGCGGCTACACCTTC
TRBV7-3	-	TRBD2	TRBJ2-7	CASSFAGAVEQYF	TGTGCCAGCAGCTTTGCGGGAGCGGTCGAGCAGTACTTC
TRBV28	-	-	TRBJ2-5	CASSLPRQETQYF	TGTGCCAGCAGTTTACCTAGGCAAGAGACCCAGTACTTC
TRBV11-2	once	TRBD2	TRBJ2-2	CASSPLNQLAGGGGELFF	TGTGCCAGCAGCCCCCTCAATCAACTAGCGGGAGGGGGTGGGGAGCTGTTTTTT
TRBV5-1	few	-	TRBJ2-7	CASSLTSSSYEQYF	TGCGCCAGCAGCTTGACTTCTAGCTCCTACGAGCAGTACTTC
TRBV6-5	once	-	TRBJ1-2	CASSYGQLDYGYTF	TGTGCCAGCAGTTACGGACAACTCGACTATGGCTACACCTTC
TRBV6-5	-	-	TRBJ2-2	CASSYRGGQNTGELFF	TGTGCCAGCAGTTACCGCGGCGGACAGAACACCGGGGAGCTGTTTTTT
TRBV5-1	-	TRBD1	TRBJ1-2	CASSKGTGGADYGYTF	TGCGCCAGCAGCAAAGGGACAGGGGGCGCTGACTATGGCTACACCTTC
TRBV5-6	-	-	TRBJ2-7	CASSLELSGSSYEQYF	TGTGCCAGCAGCTTGGAACTGAGCGGAAGCTCCTACGAGCAGTACTTC
TRBV5-4	once	TRBD2	TRBJ2-7	CASSGIGGRGEQYF	TGTGCCAGCAGCGGGATTGGCGGGAGGGGTGAGCAGTACTTC
TRBV5-1	-	TRBD2	TRBJ2-7	CASSLAAWREVVHEQYF	TGCGCCAGCAGCTTAGCGGCCTGGCGGGAGGTAGTACACGAGCAGTACTTC
TRBV10-3	-	-	TRBJ2-1	CAISESMSPPGNEQFF	TGTGCCATCAGTGAGTCGATGAGCCCTCCGGGCAATGAGCAGTTCTTC
TRBV10-1	-	TRBD2	TRBJ2-3	CASSEPSGNTDTQYF	TGCGCCAGCAGTGAACCTAGCGGAAACACAGATACGCAGTATTTT
TRBV5-1	-	-	TRBJ2-2	CASSLGQGGTGELFF	TGCGCCAGCAGCTTGGGACAGGGAGGCACCGGGGAGCTGTTTTTT